This T cell receptor (beta chain) derives from a study of T cells expressing NK-cell markers. On the study more broadly: The study sequenced eight donors, seven HCMV-seropositive and one seronegative.

Germline values: CDR1 LGHDT, CDR2 YNNKEL (reference sequence). There are 12 residues in the CDR3. TCRdb processed the 5' RACE reads again and assigns one entry to each CDR3 protein, with no DNA. This sample's clone table lists a few hundred thousand distinct CDR3 sequences. A remark on this clonotype: The antigen is undetermined.

Points from the study as a whole: These clonotypes also led the CD3+CD56-NKG2C+ fraction in a handful of donors. Clarity on HCMV specificity was lacking for the expanded NKG2C+ T cell clones.

J is TRBJ1-2 and V is TRBV3-1. The clonotype originates from a man aged 18 to 70 in good health. Input material: blood T cells: a sorted CD56 or NKG2C T cell subset, CD4+ or CD8+ T cells, or bulk PBMC T cells (not recorded which). The CDR3 sequence: CASSHLRRGYTF.